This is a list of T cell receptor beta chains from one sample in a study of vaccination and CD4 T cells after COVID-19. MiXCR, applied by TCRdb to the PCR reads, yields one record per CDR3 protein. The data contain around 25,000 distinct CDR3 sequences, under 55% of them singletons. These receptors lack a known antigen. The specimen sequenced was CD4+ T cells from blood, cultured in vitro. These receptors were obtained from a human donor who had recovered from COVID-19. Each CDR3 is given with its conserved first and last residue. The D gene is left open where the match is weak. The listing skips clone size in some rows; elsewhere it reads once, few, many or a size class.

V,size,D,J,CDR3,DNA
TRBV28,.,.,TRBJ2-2,CASSPSGETGELFF,TGTGCCAGCAGTCCCTCCGGAGAGACCGGGGAGCTGTTTTTT
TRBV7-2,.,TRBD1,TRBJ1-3,CASSSTGYSGNTIYF,TGTGCCAGCAGTTCGACAGGGTACTCTGGAAACACCATATATTTT
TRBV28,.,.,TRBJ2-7,CASRSTGANYEQYF,TGTGCCAGCAGATCCACAGGAGCTAACTACGAGCAGTACTTC
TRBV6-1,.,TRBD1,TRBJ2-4,CASSKGQLAKNIQYF,TGTGCCAGCAGTAAGGGACAGCTAGCCAAAAACATTCAGTACTTC
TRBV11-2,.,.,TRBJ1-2,CASSLNVLYGYTF,TGTGCCAGCAGCTTGAATGTTCTCTATGGCTACACCTTC
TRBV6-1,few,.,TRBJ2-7,CASRTDYYEQYF,TGTGCCAGCAGGACAGATTACTACGAGCAGTACTTC
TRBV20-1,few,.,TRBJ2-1,CSASGSNLHEQFF,TGCAGTGCTAGCGGGAGTAATCTCCATGAGCAGTTCTTC
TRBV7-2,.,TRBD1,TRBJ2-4,CASSITGGEYIQYF,TGTGCCAGCAGCATAACAGGGGGCGAATACATTCAGTACTTC
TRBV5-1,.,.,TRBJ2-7,CASSSPGRGGYEQYF,TGCGCCAGCAGCTCCCCGGGCAGGGGTGGCTACGAGCAGTACTTC
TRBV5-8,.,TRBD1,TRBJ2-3,CASSQGQVFSTDTQYF,TGTGCCAGCAGCCAAGGACAGGTCTTTAGCACAGATACGCAGTATTTT
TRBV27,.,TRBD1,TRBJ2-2,CASKIYRGTGLEPGELFF,TGTGCCAGCAAAATCTACCGTGGGACAGGGTTGGAGCCCGGGGAGCTGTTTTTT
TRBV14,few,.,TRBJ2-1,CASSSYNEQFF,TGTGCCAGCAGCTCGTACAATGAGCAGTTCTTC
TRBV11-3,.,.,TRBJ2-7,CASSLAAGELGGIYEQYF,TGTGCCAGCAGCTTAGCGGCAGGGGAGCTCGGGGGCATCTACGAGCAGTACTTC
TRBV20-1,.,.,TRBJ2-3,CSGFGPLTDTQYF,TGCAGTGGATTTGGGCCTCTGACAGATACGCAGTATTTT
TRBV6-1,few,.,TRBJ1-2,CASSPDSGYGYTF,TGTGCCAGCAGTCCGGACAGCGGTTATGGCTACACCTTC
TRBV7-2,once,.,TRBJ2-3,CASSLTGVGTDTQYF,TGTGCCAGCAGCTTAACGGGCGTTGGCACAGATACGCAGTATTTT
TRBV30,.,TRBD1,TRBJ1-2,CAWSEATGNYGYTF,TGTGCCTGGAGTGAAGCGACAGGGAACTATGGCTACACCTTC
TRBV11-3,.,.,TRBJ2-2,CASSDSRNTGELFF,TGTGCCAGCAGCGACAGCCGGAACACCGGGGAGCTGTTTTTT
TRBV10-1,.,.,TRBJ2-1,CASSEARGGAALGGEQFF,TGCGCCAGCAGTGAGGCCAGAGGGGGGGCCGCCCTCGGGGGAGAGCAGTTCTTC
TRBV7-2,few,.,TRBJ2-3,CASSVMSQDTQYF,TGTGCCAGCAGCGTAATGAGTCAAGATACGCAGTATTTT
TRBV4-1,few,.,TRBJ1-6,CASSQVGTAGSSYNSPLHF,TGCGCCAGCAGCCAAGTGGGGACGGCGGGAAGCTCCTATAATTCACCCCTCCACTTT
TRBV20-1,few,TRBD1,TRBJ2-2,CSARVPGQGAVNTGELFF,TGCAGTGCTAGAGTCCCGGGACAGGGTGCCGTTAACACCGGGGAGCTGTTTTTT
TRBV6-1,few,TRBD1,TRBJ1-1,CASSEAGDRWNTEAFF,TGTGCCAGCAGTGAAGCTGGGGACAGGTGGAACACTGAAGCTTTCTTT
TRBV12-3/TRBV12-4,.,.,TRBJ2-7,CASSLQETYEQYF,TGTGCCAGCAGTTTACAGGAGACCTACGAGCAGTACTTC
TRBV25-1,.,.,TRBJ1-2,CASSDYDRTPGYTF,TGTGCCAGCAGTGATTACGACAGGACTCCTGGCTACACCTTC
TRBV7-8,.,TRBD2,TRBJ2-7,CASSLELAGLYEQYF,TGTGCCAGCAGCTTAGAACTAGCGGGGCTCTACGAGCAGTACTTC
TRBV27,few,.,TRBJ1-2,CASSPNTGLIGGYTF,TGTGCCAGCAGCCCGAATACAGGGTTAATCGGTGGCTACACCTTC
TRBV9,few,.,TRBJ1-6,CASSPTGFVDSPLHF,TGTGCCAGCAGCCCCACAGGGTTTGTTGATTCACCCCTCCACTTT